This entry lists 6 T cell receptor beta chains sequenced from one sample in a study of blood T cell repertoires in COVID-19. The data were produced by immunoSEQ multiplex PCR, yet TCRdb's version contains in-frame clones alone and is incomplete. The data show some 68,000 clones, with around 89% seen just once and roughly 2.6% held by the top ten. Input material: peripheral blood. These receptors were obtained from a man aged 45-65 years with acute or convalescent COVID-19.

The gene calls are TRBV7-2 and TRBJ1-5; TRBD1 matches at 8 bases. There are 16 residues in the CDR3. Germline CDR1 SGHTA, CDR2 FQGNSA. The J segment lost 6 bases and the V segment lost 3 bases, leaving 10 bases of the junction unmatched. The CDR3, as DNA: TGTGCCAGCAGCTTTAACTCGGGCGGGACAGGTCAGCCCCAGCATTTT. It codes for CASSFNSGGTGQPQHF.

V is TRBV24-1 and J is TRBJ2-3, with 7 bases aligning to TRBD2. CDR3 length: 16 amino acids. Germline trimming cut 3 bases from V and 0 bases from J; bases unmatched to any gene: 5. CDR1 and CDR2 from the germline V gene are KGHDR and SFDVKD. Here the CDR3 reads CATSDPQTSSTDTQYF. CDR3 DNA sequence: TGTGCCACCAGTGATCCTCAGACTAGCAGCACAGATACGCAGTATTTT.

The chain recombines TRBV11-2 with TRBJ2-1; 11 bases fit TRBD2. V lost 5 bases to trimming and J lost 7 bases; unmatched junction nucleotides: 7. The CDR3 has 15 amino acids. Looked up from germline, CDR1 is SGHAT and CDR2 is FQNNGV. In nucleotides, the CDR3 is TGTGCCAGCAGCCAACTAGCGGGAGTGGTAAATGAGCAGTTCTTC. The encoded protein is CASSQLAGVVNEQFF.

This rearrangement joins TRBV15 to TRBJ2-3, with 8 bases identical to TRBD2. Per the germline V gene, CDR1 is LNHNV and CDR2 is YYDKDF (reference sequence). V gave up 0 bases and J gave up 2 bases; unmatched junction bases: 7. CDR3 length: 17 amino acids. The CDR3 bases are TGTGCCACCAGCAGAGATTCTATACTAGCGGTCACAGATACGCAGTATTTT. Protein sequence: CATSRDSILAVTDTQYF.

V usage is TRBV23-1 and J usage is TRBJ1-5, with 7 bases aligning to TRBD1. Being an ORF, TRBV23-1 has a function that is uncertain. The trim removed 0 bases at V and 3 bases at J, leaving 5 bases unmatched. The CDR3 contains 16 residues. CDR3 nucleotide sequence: TGCGCCAGCAGTCAATCGAGACAGGGCGACAATCAGCCCCAGCATTTT. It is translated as CASSQSRQGDNQPQHF.

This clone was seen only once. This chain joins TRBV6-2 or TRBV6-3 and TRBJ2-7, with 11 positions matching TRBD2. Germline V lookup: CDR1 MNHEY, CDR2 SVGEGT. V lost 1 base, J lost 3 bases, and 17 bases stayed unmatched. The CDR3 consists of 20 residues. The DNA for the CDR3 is TGTGCCAGCAGTTACTTCTCACAGGGCTGGGGACTAGCGGAGAACTACGAGCAGTACTTC. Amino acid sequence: CASSYFSQGWGLAENYEQYF.